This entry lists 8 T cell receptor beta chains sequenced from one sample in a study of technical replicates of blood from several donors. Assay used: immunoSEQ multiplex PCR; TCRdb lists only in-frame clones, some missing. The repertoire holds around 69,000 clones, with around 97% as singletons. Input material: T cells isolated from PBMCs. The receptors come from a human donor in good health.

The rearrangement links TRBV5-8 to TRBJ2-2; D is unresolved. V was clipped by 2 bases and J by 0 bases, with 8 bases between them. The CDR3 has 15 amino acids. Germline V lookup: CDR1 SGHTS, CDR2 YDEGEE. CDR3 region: CASSFRRSNTGELFF. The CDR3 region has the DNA TGTGCCAGCAGCTTTCGGCGGTCGAACACCGGGGAGCTGTTTTTT.

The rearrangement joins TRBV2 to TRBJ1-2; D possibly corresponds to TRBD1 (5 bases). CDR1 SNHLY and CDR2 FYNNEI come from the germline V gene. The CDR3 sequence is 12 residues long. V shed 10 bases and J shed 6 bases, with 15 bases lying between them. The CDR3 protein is CAINFRADGYTF. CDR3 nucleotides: TGTGCCATAAATTTCAGGGCCGATGGCTACACCTTC.

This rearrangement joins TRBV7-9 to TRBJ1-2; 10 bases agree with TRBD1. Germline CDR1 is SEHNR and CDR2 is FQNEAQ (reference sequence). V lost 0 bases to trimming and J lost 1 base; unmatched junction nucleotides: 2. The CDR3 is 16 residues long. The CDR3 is CASSLAGQGINYGYTF. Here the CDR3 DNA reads TGTGCCAGCAGCTTAGCGGGACAGGGGATTAACTATGGCTACACCTTC.

Written as DNA, the CDR3 is TGTGCCAGCTCACCAATCGATCTAGTCGGTTACAATGAGCAGTTCTTC. This codes for CASSPIDLVGYNEQFF. The chain employs TRBV18 and TRBJ2-1, with no clear D. Germline loops: CDR1 KGHSH, CDR2 LQKENI. CDR3 length: 16 residues. Trimming took 2 bases from V and 4 from J, leaving 15 bases between them.

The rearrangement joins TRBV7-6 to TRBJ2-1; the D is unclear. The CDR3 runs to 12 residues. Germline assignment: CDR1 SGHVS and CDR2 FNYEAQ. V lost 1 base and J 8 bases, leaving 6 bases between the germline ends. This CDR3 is CASSLVSDEQFF. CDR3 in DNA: TGTGCCAGCAGCTTAGTATCCGATGAGCAGTTCTTC.

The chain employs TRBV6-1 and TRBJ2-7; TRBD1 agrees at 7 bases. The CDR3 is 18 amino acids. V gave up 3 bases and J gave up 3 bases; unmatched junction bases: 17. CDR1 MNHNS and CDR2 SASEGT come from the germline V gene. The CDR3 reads CASSERVGRQGSYYEQYF. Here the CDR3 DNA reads TGTGCCAGCAGTGAGAGGGTCGGAAGACAGGGTTCTTACTACGAGCAGTACTTC.

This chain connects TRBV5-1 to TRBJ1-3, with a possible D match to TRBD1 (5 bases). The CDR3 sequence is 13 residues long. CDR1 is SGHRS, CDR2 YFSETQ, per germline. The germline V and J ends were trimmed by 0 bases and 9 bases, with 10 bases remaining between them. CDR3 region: CASSLDLGGTIYF. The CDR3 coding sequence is TGCGCCAGCAGCTTGGATCTGGGGGGCACCATATATTTT.

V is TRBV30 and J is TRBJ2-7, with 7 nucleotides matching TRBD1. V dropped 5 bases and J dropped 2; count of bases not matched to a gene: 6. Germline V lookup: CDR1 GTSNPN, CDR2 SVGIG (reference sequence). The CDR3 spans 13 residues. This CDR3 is CAWAIGQAYEQYF. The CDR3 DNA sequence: TGTGCCTGGGCCATAGGACAGGCCTACGAGCAGTACTTC. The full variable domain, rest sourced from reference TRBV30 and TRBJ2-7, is SQTIHQWPATLVQPVGSPLSLECTVEGTSNPNLYWYRQAAGRGLQLLFYSVGIGQISSEVPQNLSASRPQDRQFILSSKKLLLSDSGFYLCAWAIGQAYEQYFGPGTRLTVT.